These T cell receptor beta chains were read from a single sample in a study of shared T cell receptors in the human thymus. Method: immunoSEQ multiplex PCR; TCRdb's copy keeps in-frame clones and lacks some. The repertoire holds more than 550,000 clones, with 80% to 90% as singletons. The sample was also reused in another study, on human thymus T cells.

The sample comprised thymocytes. These receptors all come from a girl younger than two with a congenital heart defect. The CDR3 runs from the conserved cysteine through the conserved F or W. The order of the fields is D gene, J gene, clone size, V gene, CDR3 DNA, CDR3 protein. The D gene is left open where the match is weak. The size of a clone is reported for some rows only, either as once, few or many, or as a class for expanded clones.

D: TRBD1; J: TRBJ2-4; size: NA; V: TRBV6-1; DNA: TGTGCCAGCAGCGTGACAGGGGGTTCCAAAAACATTCAGTACTTC; CDR3: CASSVTGGSKNIQYF
D: TRBD1; J: TRBJ1-5; size: NA; V: TRBV6-6; DNA: TGTGCCAGCAGACGGACAGGGTCAAGCAATCAGCCCCAGCATTTT; CDR3: CASRRTGSSNQPQHF
D: NA; J: TRBJ1-2; size: NA; V: TRBV7-2; DNA: TGTGCCAGCAGCTTATTTGGCCGTCACGGCTACACCTTC; CDR3: CASSLFGRHGYTF
D: NA; J: TRBJ2-7; size: NA; V: TRBV2; DNA: TGTGCCAGCAGTGACTTGCGGATTACTTACGAGCAGTACTTC; CDR3: CASSDLRITYEQYF
D: NA; J: TRBJ2-1; size: NA; V: TRBV6-1; DNA: TGTGCCAGCAGAAGGGGGGGGGCCCACAATGAGCAGTTCTTC; CDR3: CASRRGGAHNEQFF
D: NA; J: TRBJ2-1; size: NA; V: TRBV5-6; DNA: TGTGCCAGCAGCTTGGACAACAGGGCTGAGCAGTTCTTC; CDR3: CASSLDNRAEQFF
D: NA; J: TRBJ2-7; size: NA; V: TRBV28; DNA: TGTGCCATGTCCCGCGGGCCCGCCTACGAGCAGTACTTC; CDR3: CAMSRGPAYEQYF
D: NA; J: TRBJ2-1; size: NA; V: TRBV7-2; DNA: TGTGCCAGCAGCCCAGGACGGACTTACAATGAGCAGTTCTTC; CDR3: CASSPGRTYNEQFF
D: NA; J: TRBJ1-2; size: few; V: TRBV19; DNA: TGTGCCAGCGAACCCACAGACCCGTCGAGGGACTATGGCTACACCTTC; CDR3: CASEPTDPSRDYGYTF
D: NA; J: TRBJ2-7; size: NA; V: TRBV11-2; DNA: TGTGCCAGCAGCGTCACCAGGGGATCCGAGCAGTACTTC; CDR3: CASSVTRGSEQYF
D: NA; J: TRBJ2-1; size: NA; V: TRBV14; DNA: TGTGCCAGCAGCCAGGTAGAAGCTCACAATGAGCAGTTCTTC; CDR3: CASSQVEAHNEQFF
D: TRBD1; J: TRBJ2-1; size: NA; V: TRBV4-1; DNA: TGCGCCAGCAGCCACCCGGACAGGCCGCAGGACAATGAGCAGTTCTTC; CDR3: CASSHPDRPQDNEQFF
D: TRBD1; J: TRBJ2-2; size: NA; V: TRBV7-6; DNA: TGTGCCAGCAGCTTATGGGACAGCGGAGGGGAGCTGTTTTTT; CDR3: CASSLWDSGGELFF
D: NA; J: TRBJ2-1; size: NA; V: TRBV29-1; DNA: TGCAGCGTTGTGGACGGGGGGCCTTACAATGAGCAGTTCTTC; CDR3: CSVVDGGPYNEQFF
D: NA; J: TRBJ2-1; size: NA; V: TRBV20-1; DNA: TGCAGTGCTAGATTGATTCAGGGTCGGATCTTC; CDR3: CSARLIQGRIF
D: NA; J: TRBJ1-2; size: NA; V: TRBV10-3; DNA: TGTGCCATCAGTGAGTTACCCGGGGGTGTCTATGGCTACACCTTC; CDR3: CAISELPGGVYGYTF
D: TRBD1; J: TRBJ2-1; size: NA; V: TRBV4-3; DNA: TGCGCCAGCAGCCCCTACCAACAGGGGGATGAGCAGTTCTTC; CDR3: CASSPYQQGDEQFF
D: NA; J: TRBJ2-7; size: NA; V: TRBV27; DNA: TGTGCCAGCAGTAACACCCGAAACATCCCCTTTTTACCTTGGGCAGACGAGCAGTACTTC; CDR3: CASSNTRNIPFLPWADEQYF
D: NA; J: TRBJ1-4; size: NA; V: TRBV13; DNA: TGTGCCAGCAGCTTAAGGGGCGGGACCGGGAACGGAAAACTGTTTTTT; CDR3: CASSLRGGTGNGKLFF
D: NA; J: TRBJ1-1; size: NA; V: TRBV30; DNA: TGTGCCTGGACGGCGGGGCCGGGGTACACTGAAGCTTTCTTT; CDR3: CAWTAGPGYTEAFF
D: TRBD1; J: TRBJ2-1; size: NA; V: TRBV18; DNA: TGTGCCAGCTCCCCGACAGGGAATGAGCAGTTCTTC; CDR3: CASSPTGNEQFF
D: NA; J: TRBJ2-5; size: NA; V: TRBV14; DNA: TGTGCCAGCACCCAACGGGGTAAACCTTCGACCCAGTACTTC; CDR3: CASTQRGKPSTQYF
D: TRBD1; J: TRBJ1-6; size: NA; V: TRBV5-6; DNA: TGTGCCAGCAGCCCGGACAGGTCCCGGGGCTATAATTCACCCCTCCACTTT; CDR3: CASSPDRSRGYNSPLHF
D: NA; J: TRBJ1-2; size: NA; V: TRBV7-9; DNA: TGTGCCAGCAGCTTATCTCAACACCCCGACAGAGAGTTCTATGGCTACACCTTC; CDR3: CASSLSQHPDREFYGYTF
D: NA; J: TRBJ2-7; size: NA; V: TRBV7-9; DNA: TGTGCCAGCAGCTTAGCGCCGGGGCAGGGAGGAACATTCGAGCAGTACTTC; CDR3: CASSLAPGQGGTFEQYF
D: NA; J: TRBJ1-1; size: NA; V: TRBV28; DNA: TGTGCCAGCAGTTTTACAGGGGAAGCTTTCTTT; CDR3: CASSFTGEAFF
D: NA; J: TRBJ2-7; size: NA; V: TRBV6-6; DNA: TGTGCCAGCAGGGGCAACAACTCCTACGAGCAGTACTTC; CDR3: CASRGNNSYEQYF
D: TRBD1; J: TRBJ1-6; size: once; V: TRBV5-5; DNA: TGTGCCAGCAGCTACAGGGGAAATAATTCACCCCTCCACTTT; CDR3: CASSYRGNNSPLHF
D: NA; J: TRBJ1-1; size: once; V: TRBV13; DNA: TGTGCCAGCAGCCGAGTGTGGGGAGTGAACACTGAAGCTTTCTTT; CDR3: CASSRVWGVNTEAFF
D: NA; J: TRBJ2-5; size: once; V: TRBV27; DNA: TGTGCCAGCAGTTTATCTTGTCATTCGCAGGTAGAGACCCAGTACTTC; CDR3: CASSLSCHSQVETQYF
D: TRBD1; J: TRBJ2-7; size: once; V: TRBV2; DNA: TGTGCCAGCAGCGTACCCGACCGTGAGAGGCAGGGGGAATCCTACGAGCAGTACTTC; CDR3: CASSVPDRERQGESYEQYF
D: NA; J: TRBJ1-2; size: NA; V: TRBV5-4; DNA: TGTGCCAGCAGTCATACAGGAGACTATGGCTACACCTTC; CDR3: CASSHTGDYGYTF
D: NA; J: TRBJ1-6; size: NA; V: TRBV28; DNA: TGTGCCAGCAGTACTACCGAAAACAGGGCTTTGAATTCCCCCCTCCACTTT; CDR3: CASSTTENRALNSPLHF
D: NA; J: TRBJ1-1; size: NA; V: TRBV30; DNA: TGTGCCTGGGGAGGGCGGAGGAACACTGAAGCTTTCTTT; CDR3: CAWGGRRNTEAFF
D: NA; J: TRBJ1-3; size: few; V: TRBV7-9; DNA: TGTGCCAGCAGCGTCAAACAGGAATCCTTCTCTGGAAACACCATATATTTT; CDR3: CASSVKQESFSGNTIYF
D: TRBD1; J: TRBJ1-2; size: NA; V: TRBV5-1; DNA: TGCGCCAGCAGCGGGACAGGGGGCGTCTATGGCTACACCTTC; CDR3: CASSGTGGVYGYTF
D: NA; J: TRBJ1-1; size: once; V: TRBV2; DNA: TGTGCCAGCAGTGAGCAGGGGACCCACACTGAAGCTTTCTTT; CDR3: CASSEQGTHTEAFF
D: TRBD1; J: TRBJ2-2; size: few; V: TRBV14; DNA: TGTGCCAGCAGCCAAGTTAGGGACAGGGAAAACACCGGGGAGCTGTTTTTT; CDR3: CASSQVRDRENTGELFF
D: TRBD1; J: TRBJ1-6; size: once; V: TRBV5-4; DNA: TGTGCCAGCAGCTTTTTGACAGGGAGCTCCTATAATTCACCCCTCCACTTT; CDR3: CASSFLTGSSYNSPLHF
D: NA; J: TRBJ1-2; size: NA; V: TRBV2; DNA: TGTGCCAGCAGGCCGGGGGTGAACTATGGCTACACCTTC; CDR3: CASRPGVNYGYTF
D: NA; J: TRBJ2-5; size: NA; V: TRBV6-1; DNA: TGTGCCAGCAGTGAAGGACTCCCGTACCAAGAGACCCAGTACTTC; CDR3: CASSEGLPYQETQYF
D: TRBD1; J: TRBJ1-2; size: NA; V: TRBV30; DNA: TGTGCCGAGGACAGGGGATCCGAAGAATCTAACTATGGCTACACCTTC; CDR3: CAEDRGSEESNYGYTF